This is a list of T cell receptor beta chains from one sample in a study of cytomegalovirus exposure and HLA in healthy donors. TCRdb's table, derived via immunoSEQ multiplex PCR, lists solely in-frame clones and lacks some. The sample lists some 110,000 clones; around 90% were seen once. The sequenced material came from PBMCs. These receptors were obtained from a woman aged 18-29 years in good health and CMV-seropositive. Each CDR3 is given with its conserved first and last residue. The D gene is left open where the match is weak. The size entry is marked missing in some rows and otherwise reads once, few, many or a size class.

D: TRBD1; V: TRBV6-5; size: NA; J: TRBJ1-2; DNA: TGTGCCAGCAGTCCCCAACAGGGGAGCGACTATGGCTACACCTTC; CDR3: CASSPQQGSDYGYTF
D: NA; V: TRBV7-2; size: once; J: TRBJ2-7; DNA: TGTGCCAGCAGCTTAGGGTCTACTAGCTCCTACGAGCAGTACTTC; CDR3: CASSLGSTSSYEQYF
D: TRBD1; V: TRBV18; size: NA; J: TRBJ2-2; DNA: TGTGCCAGCTCACCCTCCGCGACAGGGGTGGCCGGGGAGCTGTTTTTT; CDR3: CASSPSATGVAGELFF
D: TRBD1; V: TRBV5-1; size: once; J: TRBJ1-6; DNA: TGCGCCAGCAGCTCGGAGGGACAGTGGGCTAATTCACCCCTCCACTTT; CDR3: CASSSEGQWANSPLHF
D: TRBD2; V: TRBV11-2; size: NA; J: TRBJ2-3; DNA: TGTGCCAGCAGCTTAGTCCGGGGGGGCCTCACAGATACGCAGTATTTT; CDR3: CASSLVRGGLTDTQYF
D: TRBD2; V: TRBV28; size: NA; J: TRBJ2-2; DNA: TGTGCCAGCAGCAAGCGGGGGGGAGGCGGGGAGCTGTTTTTT; CDR3: CASSKRGGGGELFF
D: NA; V: TRBV7-2; size: once; J: TRBJ2-7; DNA: TGTGCCAGCAGCTTAGAGGAGTTCGAGCAGTACTTC; CDR3: CASSLEEFEQYF
D: TRBD1; V: TRBV28; size: NA; J: TRBJ1-2; DNA: TGTGCCTTACCCGGGACAGGGAATGATGGCTACACCTTC; CDR3: CALPGTGNDGYTF
D: TRBD1; V: TRBV7-2; size: once; J: TRBJ2-3; DNA: TGTGCCAGCAGCTTAAATAGGGGGCCCCAGGATTTT; CDR3: CASSLNRGPQDF
D: TRBD1; V: TRBV28; size: NA; J: TRBJ2-2; DNA: TGTGCCAGCAGTTCTTTAATGACAGGGGGCGCGCTGTTTTTT; CDR3: CASSSLMTGGALFF
D: TRBD1; V: TRBV19; size: NA; J: TRBJ2-1; DNA: TGTGCCAGTAGTATTTTATGGACTGGGACAGGGGCCGCTAGCTCCTACAATGAGCAGTTCTTC; CDR3: CASSILWTGTGAASSYNEQFF
D: TRBD1; V: TRBV19; size: NA; J: TRBJ1-5; DNA: TGTGCCAGTAGTGTCTCACAGGGGGAAATTGGCAATCAGCCCCAGCATTTT; CDR3: CASSVSQGEIGNQPQHF
D: NA; V: TRBV7-9; size: NA; J: TRBJ1-5; DNA: TGTGCCAGCAGCTTGGACAGTTATAGCAATCAGCCCCAGCATTTT; CDR3: CASSLDSYSNQPQHF
D: TRBD2; V: TRBV19; size: NA; J: TRBJ2-7; DNA: TGTGCCAGTAGTATTGGATTAGCGGGGAGCTCCTACGAGCAGTACTTC; CDR3: CASSIGLAGSSYEQYF
D: TRBD1; V: TRBV15; size: NA; J: TRBJ2-3; DNA: TGTGCCACCAGCAAAGATTGGGGAGTTATGACAGGGGGCAACACAGATACGCAGTATTTT; CDR3: CATSKDWGVMTGGNTDTQYF
D: NA; V: TRBV4-1; size: NA; J: TRBJ2-3; DNA: TGCGCCAGCAGCCAACAATCAGGCACAGATACGCAGTATTTT; CDR3: CASSQQSGTDTQYF
D: NA; V: TRBV9; size: NA; J: TRBJ2-1; DNA: TGTGCCAGCAGCGTAGAGGGGGTCAATGAGCAGTTCTTC; CDR3: CASSVEGVNEQFF
D: TRBD1; V: TRBV29-1; size: NA; J: TRBJ1-2; DNA: TGCAGCGCCGGGGACAGGCGGGGAGGCTACACCTTC; CDR3: CSAGDRRGGYTF
D: NA; V: TRBV6-1; size: NA; J: TRBJ1-2; DNA: TGTGCCAGCAGTGACCGGGACAGCTACACCTTC; CDR3: CASSDRDSYTF
D: NA; V: TRBV13; size: NA; J: TRBJ1-2; DNA: TGTGCCAGCAGCTTACGGGGGGGGACCGTTTGGGGCTACACCTTC; CDR3: CASSLRGGTVWGYTF
D: NA; V: TRBV15; size: once; J: TRBJ2-1; DNA: TGTGCCACCAGCAGAGTAGCGATGTCCTACAATGAGCAGTTCTTC; CDR3: CATSRVAMSYNEQFF
D: NA; V: TRBV28; size: NA; J: TRBJ2-5; DNA: TGTGCCAGCAGCCAGAGGGAGACCCAGTACTTC; CDR3: CASSQRETQYF
D: NA; V: TRBV19; size: once; J: TRBJ2-6; DNA: TGTGCCAGTACCCTTCAGGCGTCTGGGGCCAACGTCCTGACTTTC; CDR3: CASTLQASGANVLTF
D: TRBD2; V: TRBV5-4; size: NA; J: TRBJ2-3; DNA: TGTGCCAGCAGCTGGGGGACTAGCTTCACAGATACGCAGTATTTT; CDR3: CASSWGTSFTDTQYF
D: TRBD1; V: TRBV18; size: NA; J: TRBJ2-5; DNA: TGTGCCAGCTCACCACCGAAGACAGGGTGGGGACAAGAGACCCAGTACTTC; CDR3: CASSPPKTGWGQETQYF